These 7 T cell receptor beta chains originate from one sample sequenced in a study of CD8+ T cells in alopecia areata. Isolated RNA was reverse transcribed into cDNA used as the sequencing template. Sequenced by immunoSEQ multiplex PCR; TCRdb stores in-frame clones only, minus some. The sample yields 100,000 to 150,000 clones, 47% seen once. Material for sequencing was NKG2D-low CD8+ T cells sorted from blood. The receptors were sampled from a human donor with alopecia areata.

CDR3 region: CASSTGGGNEQFF. CDR3 sequence (DNA): TGTGCCAGCAGCACTGGTGGGGGCAATGAGCAGTTCTTC. The chain joins TRBV13 to TRBJ2-1, with D perhaps being TRBD1 or TRBD2 (5 bases each). The V end lost 5 bases, the J end lost 6 bases, and 11 bases lay between the germline ends. The germline gives CDR1 PRHDT, CDR2 FYEKMQ (reference sequence). The length of the CDR3 is 13 residues.

The chain has TRBV4-3 and TRBJ2-3; the D is unclear. Trimming removed 2 bases at V and 2 bases at J, with 11 bases between. This CDR3 is built from 15 residues. The germline V gene has CDR1 LGHNA and CDR2 YSLEER. In DNA form, the CDR3 reads TGCGCCAGCAGCCAACAAGGGAACCCCACAGATACGCAGTATTTT. This sequence encodes CASSQQGNPTDTQYF.

The genes are TRBV9 and TRBJ1-2; TRBD1 might be the D (6 bases). CDR3 length: 13 residues. Per germline, CDR1 SGDLS and CDR2 YYNGEE. The V and J ends lost 4 bases and 6 bases respectively, with 13 bases between them. CDR3 coding DNA: TGTGCCAGCAGCCTGACAGGTGAAGATGGCTACACCTTC. Its protein is CASSLTGEDGYTF.

The chain carries TRBV6-1 and TRBJ2-7; TRBD2 might be the D (6 bases). CDR1 and CDR2 from the germline V gene are MNHNS and SASEGT. The CDR3 spans 14 residues. V was clipped by 3 bases and J by 5 bases, with 14 bases between them. The CDR3 is CASSDTGDFHEQYF. DNA for the CDR3: TGTGCCAGCAGTGATACGGGGGATTTTCACGAGCAGTACTTC.

The chain combines TRBV5-1 with TRBJ1-3, with D uncertain. Trimming removed 0 bases at V and 1 base at J, with 5 bases between. From germline, CDR1 is SGHRS and CDR2 YFSETQ. The CDR3 totals 14 residues. The CDR3 DNA reads as TGCGCCAGCAGCTTGGTGGGATCTGGAAACACCATATATTTT. The encoded protein is CASSLVGSGNTIYF.

The J gene is TRBJ2-5, the V gene TRBV6-6; a weak D match, TRBD1 (5 bases). V lost 2 bases, J lost 5 bases, and 6 bases lay in between. The germline V gene has CDR1 MNHNY and CDR2 SVGAGI (reference sequence). CDR3 length: 12 amino acids. CDR3 DNA sequence: TGTGCCAGCAGTTACAGGGGCGAGACCCAGTACTTC. It is translated as CASSYRGETQYF.

This chain uses TRBV13 with TRBJ2-7; the D gene is possibly TRBD2 (5 bases). Germline V gene lookup returns CDR1 PRHDT and CDR2 FYEKMQ (reference sequence). The CDR3 spans 13 residues. The V end was cut by 3 bases, the J end by 0 bases, with 6 bases between. This chain's CDR3 is CASSFTSSYEQYF. CDR3 nucleotide sequence: TGTGCCAGCAGCTTCACTAGCTCCTACGAGCAGTACTTC.